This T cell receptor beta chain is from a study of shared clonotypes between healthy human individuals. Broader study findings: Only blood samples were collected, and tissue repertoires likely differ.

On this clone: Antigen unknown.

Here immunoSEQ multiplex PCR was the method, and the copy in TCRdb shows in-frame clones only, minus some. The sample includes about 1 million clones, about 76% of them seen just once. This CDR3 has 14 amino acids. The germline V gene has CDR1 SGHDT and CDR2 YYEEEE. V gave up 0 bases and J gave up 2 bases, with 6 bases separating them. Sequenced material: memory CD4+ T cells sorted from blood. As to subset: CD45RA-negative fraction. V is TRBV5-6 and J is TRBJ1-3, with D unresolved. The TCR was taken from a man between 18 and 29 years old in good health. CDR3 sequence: CASSLEGPGNTIYF. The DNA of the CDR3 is TGTGCCAGCAGCTTGGAAGGGCCTGGAAACACCATATATTTT.